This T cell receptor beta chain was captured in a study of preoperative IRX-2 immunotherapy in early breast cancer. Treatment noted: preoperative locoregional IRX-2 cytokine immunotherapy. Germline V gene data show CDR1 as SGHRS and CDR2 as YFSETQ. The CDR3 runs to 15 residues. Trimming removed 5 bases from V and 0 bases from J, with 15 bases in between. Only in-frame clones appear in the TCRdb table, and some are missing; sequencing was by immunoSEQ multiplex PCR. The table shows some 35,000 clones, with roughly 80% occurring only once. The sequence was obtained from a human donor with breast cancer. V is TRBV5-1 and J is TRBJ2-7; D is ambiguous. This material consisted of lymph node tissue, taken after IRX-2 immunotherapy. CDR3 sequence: CASRPQLLDSYEQYF. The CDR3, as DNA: TGCGCCAGCAGGCCACAACTTCTTGACTCCTACGAGCAGTACTTC.